What follows is one TCR beta chain and its context. Trimming cost V 5 bases and J 1 base, with 8 bases left between them. CDR3 length: 13 residues. Germline CDR1 is MNHEY and CDR2 is SMNVEV (reference sequence). The sample comes from a study of blood T cell repertoires in COVID-19. This table comes from immunoSEQ multiplex PCR, and its TCRdb copy is limited to in-frame clones, with some not included. The sample shows some 250,000 clones, around 80% of them seen only once. This sequence originates from a man between 35 and 55 years old who had recovered from COVID-19. Sequencing was carried out using PBMCs or T cells enriched from blood (not recorded which). This chain uses TRBV27 with TRBJ1-1; TRBD1 is a possible D gene (5 bases). CDR3 in DNA: TGTGCCAGCAGTCTCGACAGGAACACTGAAGCTTTCTTT. Protein product: CASSLDRNTEAFF.